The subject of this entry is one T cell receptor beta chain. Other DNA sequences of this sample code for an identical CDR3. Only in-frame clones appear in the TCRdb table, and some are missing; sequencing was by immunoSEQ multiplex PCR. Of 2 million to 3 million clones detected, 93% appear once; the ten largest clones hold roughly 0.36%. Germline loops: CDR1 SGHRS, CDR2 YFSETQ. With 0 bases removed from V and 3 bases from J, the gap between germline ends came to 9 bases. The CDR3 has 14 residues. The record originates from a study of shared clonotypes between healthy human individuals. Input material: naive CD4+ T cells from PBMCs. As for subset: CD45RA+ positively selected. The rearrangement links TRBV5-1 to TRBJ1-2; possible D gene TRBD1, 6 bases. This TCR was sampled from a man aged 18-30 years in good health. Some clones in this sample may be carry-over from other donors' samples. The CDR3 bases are TGCGCCAGCAGCTTGGAACCAGGGGACTATGGCTACACCTTC. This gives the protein CASSLEPGDYGYTF. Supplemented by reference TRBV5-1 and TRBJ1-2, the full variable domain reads KAGVTQTPRYLIKTRGQQVTLSCSPISGHRSVSWYQQTPGQGLQFLFEYFSETQRNKGNFPGRFSGRQFSNSRSEMNVSTLELGDSALYLCASSLEPGDYGYTFGSGTRLTVV.